The clone carrying this TCR beta chain was seen a few times. The target antigen is unknown. This sample is part of a study of cytomegalovirus exposure and HLA in healthy donors. Those who donated were healthy bone marrow donors. Regarding the study as a whole: Most TCRs appeared rarely, but some public TCRs recurred in many donors. Reported findings show TCR beta sequences accurately forecast HLA-A and HLA-B alleles in most subjects.

The CDR3 extends over 15 amino acids. The germline V gene has CDR1 MNHNS and CDR2 SASEGT. V lost 2 bases and J 2 bases, leaving 9 bases between the germline ends. Vbeta (60) and Jbeta (13) primers were used in the PCR. Original methodology: In a later analysis, of around 85 million unique beta chains, some 10 million appeared in at least two donors. Produced via immunoSEQ multiplex PCR; TCRdb's table is partial and in-frame only. V and J calls plus clone size are reproduced from that table; the DNA served to infer D and trimming. The table has about 140,000 clones, about 80% seen once. Specimen: PBMCs. The sequence came from a woman aged 40 to 50 in good health and CMV-seronegative. The rearrangement uses TRBV6-1 and TRBJ2-2, with D unclear. The CDR3 nucleotides read TGTGCCAGCAGTGAACGCAGGCCTAACACCGGGGAGCTGTTTTTT. Translation: CASSERRPNTGELFF.